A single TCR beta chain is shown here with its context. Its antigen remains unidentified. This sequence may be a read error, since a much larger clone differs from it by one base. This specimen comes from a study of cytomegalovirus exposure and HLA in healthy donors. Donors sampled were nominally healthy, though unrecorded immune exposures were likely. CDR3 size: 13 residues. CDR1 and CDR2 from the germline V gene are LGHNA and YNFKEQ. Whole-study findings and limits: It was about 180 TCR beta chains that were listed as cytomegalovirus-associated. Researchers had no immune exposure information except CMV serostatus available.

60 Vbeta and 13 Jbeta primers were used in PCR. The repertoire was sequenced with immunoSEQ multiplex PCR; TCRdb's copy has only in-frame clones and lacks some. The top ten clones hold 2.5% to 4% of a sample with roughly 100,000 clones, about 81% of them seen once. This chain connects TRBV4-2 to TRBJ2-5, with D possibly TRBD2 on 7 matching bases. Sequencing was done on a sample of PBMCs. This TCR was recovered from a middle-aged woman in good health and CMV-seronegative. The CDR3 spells CASSQNRGGEADF. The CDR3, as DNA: TGTGCCAGCAGCCAAAATCGAGGGGGGGAGGCGGACTTC.